This T cell receptor (beta chain) is from a study of lymphopenia after photon versus proton radiotherapy. The repertoire was sequenced with immunoSEQ multiplex PCR; TCRdb's copy has only in-frame clones and lacks some. The sample yields about 65,000 clones, about 89% seen once. Remarks on this clone: The antigen is unknown.

Study observations and caveats: Under photons, naive T cells and diversity fell while effector/memory populations rose. After lymphocyte nadir, photon-treated repertoires showed oligoclonal expansion, especially CD8+ Temra.

The CDR3 is 14 residues long. The germline V gene encodes CDR1 SNHLY and CDR2 FYNNEI. V shed 8 bases and J shed 0 bases, with 12 bases lying between them. This chain joins TRBV2 and TRBJ2-3; no firm D call. This material consisted of peripheral blood, taken from a patient treated with proton-based radiotherapy. This clonotype was sampled from an elderly man with esophageal cancer. The CDR3 DNA follows: TGTGCCAGCCAGGTGGCCTTTAGCACAGATACGCAGTATTTT. The encoded protein is CASQVAFSTDTQYF.